These 2 T cell receptor beta chains share one sample of origin, sequenced in a study of blood T cell repertoires in COVID-19. This table comes from immunoSEQ multiplex PCR, and its TCRdb copy is limited to in-frame clones, with some not included. The data show under 300,000 clones, around 87% seen once. Sequencing used PBMCs or T cells enriched from blood (not recorded which). All receptors come from a woman aged 18-29 years who had recovered from COVID-19.

The chain employs TRBV7-3 and TRBJ1-6; no definite D call. V was shortened by 8 bases and J by 5 bases, with 7 bases between the two germline ends. The CDR3 runs 12 residues. Germline CDR1 and CDR2: SGHTA and FQGTGA. CDR3 DNA sequence: TGTGCCAGCGGGGAGAATAATTCACCCCTCCACTTT. Residues: CASGENNSPLHF.

The chain uses TRBV6-2 or TRBV6-3 and TRBJ2-7; 7 nucleotides agree with TRBD2. This CDR3 spans 15 amino acids. CDR1 and CDR2 (germline): MNHEY, SVGEGT. The V gene end was trimmed by 2 bases and the J gene end by 3 bases; junction bases not matched to a gene: 7. CDR3 amino acids: CASSYKASGIYEQYF. CDR3 bases: TGTGCCAGCAGTTACAAGGCTAGCGGAATCTACGAGCAGTACTTC.